A selection of T cell receptor beta chains follows, all from one sample in a study of blood T cell repertoires in COVID-19. The table came from immunoSEQ multiplex PCR; TCRdb's copy has only in-frame clones and leaves some out. The sample has 270,000 or so clones, 84% seen once. What was sequenced was peripheral blood. Receptor source: a human donor in a cohort sampled during active COVID-19. CDR3s include the opening cysteine and the closing phenylalanine or tryptophan.

V: TRBV3-1/TRBV3-2; CDR3: CASSHSGTGWGSYNEQFF
V: TRBV21-1; CDR3: CASNDSHRGYTF
V: TRBV6-5; CDR3: CASNQGQRNQPQHF
V: TRBV28; CDR3: CASSLFGRRGSGANVLTF
V: TRBV5-4; CDR3: CASSLQGSGANVLTF
V: TRBV19; CDR3: CASSTPGQGYEQYF
V: TRBV5-1; CDR3: CASRVPGLAGGSDTQYF
V: TRBV4-2; CDR3: CASRRGQGAYYEQYF
V: TRBV11-2; CDR3: CASSRTGLQRETQYF
V: TRBV4-1; CDR3: CASSHLFGARQGWEGANVLTF